This T cell receptor beta chain was sequenced in a study of T cells in Graves' hyperthyroidism and ophthalmopathy. The study, taken as a whole, reports: With a median lead of approximately six months before onset, the model predicted ophthalmopathy.

This clonotype occurred many times. Its antigen is undetermined. RNA transcripts served as the template for amplifying TCR beta CDR3 regions. Researchers ran a first-round RT-PCR on the TCR CDR3 using the HTBI primer set. One entry per CDR3 protein, called by TCRdb with MiXCR from the multiplex PCR reads. The sample yields approximately 600,000 distinct CDR3 sequences, around 20% seen once. Lactation, pregnancy, other autoimmune disease or uncontrolled infection led to exclusion of patients. The CDR3 consists of 16 residues. V shed 1 base and J 5 bases; nucleotides not matched to a gene: 7. Germline V gene lookup returns CDR1 SGHRS and CDR2 YFSETQ.

This TCR was recovered from a man aged 25 to 45 with Graves' ophthalmopathy. The gene calls are TRBV5-1 and TRBJ2-1; 9 bases align to TRBD2. Sequencing used blood. The CDR3 DNA reads as TGCGCCAGCAGCTTGCTGCCAGCGGGAGGTCACAATGAGCAGTTCTTC. Its translation: CASSLLPAGGHNEQFF.